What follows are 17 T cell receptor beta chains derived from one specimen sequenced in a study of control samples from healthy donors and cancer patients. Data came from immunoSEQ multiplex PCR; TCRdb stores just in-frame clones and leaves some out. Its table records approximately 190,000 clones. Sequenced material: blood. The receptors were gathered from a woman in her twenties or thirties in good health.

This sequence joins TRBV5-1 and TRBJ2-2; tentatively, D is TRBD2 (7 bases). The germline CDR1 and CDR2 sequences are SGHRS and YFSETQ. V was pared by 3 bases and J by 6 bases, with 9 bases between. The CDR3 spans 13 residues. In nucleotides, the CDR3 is TGCGCCAGCAGCTACGGGGGGCCCGGGGAGCTGTTTTTT. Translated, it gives CASSYGGPGELFF.

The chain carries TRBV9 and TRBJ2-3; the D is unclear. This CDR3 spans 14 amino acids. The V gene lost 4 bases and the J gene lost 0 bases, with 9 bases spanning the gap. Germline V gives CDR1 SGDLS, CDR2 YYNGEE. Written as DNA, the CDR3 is TGTGCCAGCAGCCCCGCGCCCAGCACAGATACGCAGTATTTT. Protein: CASSPAPSTDTQYF.

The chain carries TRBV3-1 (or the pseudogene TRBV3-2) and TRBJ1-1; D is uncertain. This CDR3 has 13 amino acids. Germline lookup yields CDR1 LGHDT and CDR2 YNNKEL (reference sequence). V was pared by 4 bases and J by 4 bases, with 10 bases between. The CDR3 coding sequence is TGTGCCAGCAGCCTCTTTCGGGCCACTGAAGCTTTCTTT. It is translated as CASSLFRATEAFF.

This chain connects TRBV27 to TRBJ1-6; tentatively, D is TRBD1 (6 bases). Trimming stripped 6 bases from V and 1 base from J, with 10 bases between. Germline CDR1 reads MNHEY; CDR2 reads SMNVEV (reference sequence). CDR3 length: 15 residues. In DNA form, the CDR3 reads TGTGCCAGCAGGGGGGCAGGGTCCTATAATTCACCCCTCCACTTT. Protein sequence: CASRGAGSYNSPLHF.

CDR3: CASSWTGDTEAFF. CDR3 DNA sequence: TGCGCCAGCTCGTGGACGGGGGACACTGAAGCTTTCTTT. The chain recombines TRBV5-1 with TRBJ1-1, with TRBD1 as a possible D gene (5 bases). V was cut by 7 bases and J by 3 bases, with 13 bases left in between. From germline, CDR1 is SGHRS and CDR2 YFSETQ. The CDR3 length is 13 residues.

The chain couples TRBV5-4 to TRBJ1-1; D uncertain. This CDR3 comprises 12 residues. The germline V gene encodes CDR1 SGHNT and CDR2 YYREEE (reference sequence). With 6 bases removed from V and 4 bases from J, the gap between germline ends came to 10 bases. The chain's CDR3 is CASIGSGTEAFF. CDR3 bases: TGTGCCAGCATCGGGTCGGGCACTGAAGCTTTCTTT.

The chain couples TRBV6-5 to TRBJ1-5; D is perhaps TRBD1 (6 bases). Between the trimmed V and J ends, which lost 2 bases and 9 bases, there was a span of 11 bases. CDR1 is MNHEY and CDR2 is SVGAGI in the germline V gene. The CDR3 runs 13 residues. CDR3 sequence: CASSYTDSSPQHF. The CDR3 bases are TGTGCCAGCAGTTACACGGACAGTTCGCCCCAGCATTTT.

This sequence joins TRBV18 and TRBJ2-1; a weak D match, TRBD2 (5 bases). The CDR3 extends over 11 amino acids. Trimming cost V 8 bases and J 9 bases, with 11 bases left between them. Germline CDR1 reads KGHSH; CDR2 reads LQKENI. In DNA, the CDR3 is TGTGCCAGCCGATTACGGGGTGAGCAGTTCTTC. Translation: CASRLRGEQFF.

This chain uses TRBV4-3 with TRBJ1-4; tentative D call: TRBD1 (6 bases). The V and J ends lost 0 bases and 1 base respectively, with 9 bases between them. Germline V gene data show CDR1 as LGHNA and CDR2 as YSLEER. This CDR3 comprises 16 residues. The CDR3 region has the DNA TGCGCCAGCAGCCAAGACACGACAGGAACTAATGAAAAACTGTTTTTT. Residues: CASSQDTTGTNEKLFF.

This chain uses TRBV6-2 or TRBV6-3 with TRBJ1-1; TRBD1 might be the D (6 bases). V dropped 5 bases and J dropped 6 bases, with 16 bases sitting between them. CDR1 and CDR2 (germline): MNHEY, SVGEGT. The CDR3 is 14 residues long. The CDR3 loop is CASSTTGMGPEAFF. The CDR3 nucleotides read TGTGCCAGCAGTACCACAGGGATGGGCCCTGAAGCTTTCTTT.

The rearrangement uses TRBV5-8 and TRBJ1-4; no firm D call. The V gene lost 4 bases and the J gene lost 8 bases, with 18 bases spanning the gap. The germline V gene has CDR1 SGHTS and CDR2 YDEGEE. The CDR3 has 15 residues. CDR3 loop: CASSDRALEAEKLFF. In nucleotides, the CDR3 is TGTGCCAGCAGCGACCGGGCCTTAGAGGCGGAAAAACTGTTTTTT.

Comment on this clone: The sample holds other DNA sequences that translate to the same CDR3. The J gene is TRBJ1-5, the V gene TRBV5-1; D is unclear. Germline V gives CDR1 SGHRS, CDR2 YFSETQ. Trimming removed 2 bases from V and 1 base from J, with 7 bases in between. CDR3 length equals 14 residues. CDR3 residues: CASSLGYSNQPQHF. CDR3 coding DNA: TGCGCCAGCAGCTTAGGATACAGCAATCAGCCCCAGCATTTT.

The CDR3 loop is CASSLQGTNEQYF. The CDR3 DNA reads TGCGCCAGCAGCTTGCAGGGGACAAACGAGCAGTACTTC. The J gene is TRBJ2-7, the V gene TRBV5-1; a possible D gene is TRBD1 (6 bases). Trimming cost V 1 base and J 5 bases, with 10 bases left between them. The V gene's germline CDR1 is SGHRS and CDR2 YFSETQ. The CDR3 loop spans 13 amino acids.

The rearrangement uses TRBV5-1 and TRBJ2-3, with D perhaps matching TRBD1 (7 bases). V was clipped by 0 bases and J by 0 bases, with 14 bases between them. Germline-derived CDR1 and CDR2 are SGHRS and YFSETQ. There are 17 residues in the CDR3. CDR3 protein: CASSLVTTGTSTDTQYF. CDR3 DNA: TGCGCCAGCAGCTTGGTTACGACAGGGACTAGCACAGATACGCAGTATTTT.

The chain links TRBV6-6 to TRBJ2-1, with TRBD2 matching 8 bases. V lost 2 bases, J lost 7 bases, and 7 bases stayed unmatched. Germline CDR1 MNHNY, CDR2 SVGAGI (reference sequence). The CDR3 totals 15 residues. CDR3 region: CASSYPAGDVNEQFF. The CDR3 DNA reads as TGTGCCAGCAGTTACCCAGCGGGGGACGTTAATGAGCAGTTCTTC.

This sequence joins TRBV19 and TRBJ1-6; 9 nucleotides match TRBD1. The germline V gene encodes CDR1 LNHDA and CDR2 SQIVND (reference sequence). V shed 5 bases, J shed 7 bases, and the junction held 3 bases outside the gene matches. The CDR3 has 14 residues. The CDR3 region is CASSYRGLNSPLHF. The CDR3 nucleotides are TGTGCCAGTAGTTACAGGGGGCTCAATTCACCCCTCCACTTT.

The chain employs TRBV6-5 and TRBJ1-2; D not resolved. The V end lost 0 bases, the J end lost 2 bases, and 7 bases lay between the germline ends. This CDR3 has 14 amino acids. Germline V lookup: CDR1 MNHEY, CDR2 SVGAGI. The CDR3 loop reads CASSYSTKNYGYTF. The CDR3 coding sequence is TGTGCCAGCAGTTACTCGACAAAGAACTATGGCTACACCTTC.